The present TCR beta chain was sequenced within a study of control samples from healthy donors and cancer patients. The CDR3 is 18 amino acids. V shed 6 bases and J 2 bases; nucleotides not matched to a gene: 13. Per the germline V gene, CDR1 is MDHEN and CDR2 is SYDVKM. Assay used: immunoSEQ multiplex PCR; TCRdb lists only in-frame clones, some missing. The table lists around 180,000 clones, around 88% of them singletons, with nearly 5% in the top ten. The rearrangement joins TRBV28 to TRBJ1-4; the match to TRBD1 covers 9 bases. Material: blood. The sequence was obtained from a woman in her 30s in good health. CDR3 in DNA: TGTGCCAGCAGCTCCCGGGACAGGGCATTAAAGACTAATGAAAAACTGTTTTTT. This gives the protein CASSSRDRALKTNEKLFF.